The 12 T cell receptor beta chains below were found in one sample sequenced in a study of monozygotic twins with inflammatory bowel disease. TCRdb re-called the 5' RACE reads and shows each CDR3 protein once, DNA omitted. The sample data list more than 350,000 distinct CDR3 sequences. The sample taken for sequencing was blood. These receptor sequences come from a human donor with ulcerative colitis or Crohn's disease, or a healthy co-twin of an affected twin (not recorded which).

The chain links TRBV12-3 or TRBV12-4 to TRBJ2-7; TCRdb's assignment of TRBD1 cannot be checked, as there is no DNA. The CDR3 is 15 residues long. This chain's CDR3 is CASSLADREQYEQYF.

The J gene is TRBJ2-3, the V gene TRBV20-1. The CDR3 has 14 amino acids. The germline CDR1 and CDR2 sequences are DFQATT and SNEGSKA (reference sequence). The CDR3 sequence is CSAETESSTDTQYF.

The rearrangement uses TRBV18 and TRBJ1-1. CDR1 KGHSH and CDR2 LQKENI come from the germline V gene. This CDR3 has 14 residues. CDR3 loop: CASSPLLDGTEAFF.

The chain employs TRBV7-2 and TRBJ2-1; TCRdb returns TRBD2, unconfirmable since there is no DNA. The germline CDR1 and CDR2 sequences are SGHTA and FQGNSA. The CDR3 is 16 residues long. The CDR3 reads CASRTPSGGAYNEQFF.

V gene TRBV12-3 or TRBV12-4 combines with J gene TRBJ1-1. The CDR3 length is 15 residues. This chain's CDR3 is CASSLIEKRSTEAFF.

J is TRBJ2-7 and V is TRBV19; TCRdb picks TRBD2, but there is no DNA to check that call. From germline, CDR1 is LNHDA and CDR2 SQIVND (reference sequence). The length of the CDR3 is 14 residues. Here the CDR3 reads CASSPGLTVYEQYF.

The chain is built from TRBV9 and TRBJ2-1; TCRdb calls TRBD2, which cannot be checked without DNA. Germline V CDR1 and CDR2: SGDLS, YYNGEE. The length of the CDR3 is 16 residues. The CDR3 loop reads CASSSWTSGALGEQFF.

CDR3 residues: CASSSLAAGGELFF. The chain combines TRBV27 with TRBJ2-2; TCRdb picks TRBD2, but there is no DNA to check that call. The CDR3 contains 14 residues. CDR1 MNHEY and CDR2 SMNVEV come from the germline V gene (reference sequence).

This rearrangement joins TRBV19 to TRBJ2-1; the D call of TRBD1 rests on TCRdb alone, since no DNA is present to check it. Germline assignment: CDR1 LNHDA and CDR2 SQIVND (reference sequence). CDR3 length equals 17 residues. CDR3: CASSIDPGTRGRNEQFF.

The chain employs TRBV5-1 and TRBJ2-1; no DNA is available, so the TRBD1 call from TCRdb remains unchecked. This CDR3 has 16 residues. The germline CDR1 and CDR2 sequences are SGHRS and YFSETQ. The CDR3 reads CASSRAYGTGGDEQFF.

V gene TRBV9 combines with J gene TRBJ2-7; with no DNA, the TCRdb D assignment of TRBD1 cannot be verified. Germline V gives CDR1 SGDLS, CDR2 YYNGEE. The CDR3 sequence is 14 residues long. Here the CDR3 reads CASSVTGASYEQYF.

V and J are TRBV30 and TRBJ2-2; TCRdb returns TRBD2, unconfirmable since there is no DNA. The CDR3 spans 15 residues. Germline assignment: CDR1 GTSNPN and CDR2 SVGIG (reference sequence). The CDR3 spells CASTLAGGPTGELFF.